This T cell receptor (beta chain) was obtained from a study of control samples from healthy donors and cancer patients. TCRdb's copy holds only in-frame clones and misses some; the assay was immunoSEQ multiplex PCR. This sample has approximately 83,000 clones, with just over 90% found just once. The CDR3 spans 17 residues. The germline V gene has CDR1 MNHEY and CDR2 SVGEGT. V gave up 5 bases and J gave up 4 bases, with 22 bases separating them. Sequencing used blood. The sequence was obtained from a woman aged 30 to 39 in good health. The chain carries TRBV6-2 or TRBV6-3 and TRBJ2-3, with D tentatively TRBD2 (7 bases). CDR3 residues: CASSPVIRGGAADTQYF. For the CDR3, the DNA is TGTGCCAGCAGTCCAGTTATAAGGGGGGGCGCGGCAGATACGCAGTATTTT.